The rows below give T cell receptor beta chains drawn from one sample of a study of blood T cell repertoires in COVID-19. The table came from immunoSEQ multiplex PCR; TCRdb's copy has only in-frame clones and leaves some out. The data contain fewer than 250,000 clones, 84% of them singletons. The specimen was PBMCs or T cells enriched from blood (not recorded which). These receptors all come from a woman in her twenties or thirties who had been exposed to COVID-19. CDR3s include the opening cysteine and the closing phenylalanine or tryptophan. The D gene is left open where the match is weak. A clone size is listed for some rows: how often the clone was seen (once, few, many), or a class if it is expanded.

v_gene: TRBV9
abundance: NA
j_gene: TRBJ1-1
d_gene: NA
CDR3aa: CASSREGEAFF

v_gene: TRBV5-1
abundance: NA
j_gene: TRBJ1-1
d_gene: NA
CDR3aa: CASSLAGGSMNTEAFF

v_gene: TRBV5-4
abundance: NA
j_gene: TRBJ1-2
d_gene: NA
CDR3aa: CASSFSPGQIIYGYTF

v_gene: TRBV27
abundance: many
j_gene: TRBJ1-4
d_gene: NA
CDR3aa: CASSANTMGREKLFF

v_gene: TRBV30
abundance: NA
j_gene: TRBJ1-2
d_gene: NA
CDR3aa: CAWRIYGGTGDGYTF

v_gene: TRBV14
abundance: NA
j_gene: TRBJ2-1
d_gene: NA
CDR3aa: CASRLGAEYNEQFF

v_gene: TRBV5-6
abundance: few
j_gene: TRBJ1-2
d_gene: TRBD1
CDR3aa: CASSSGQGPYYGYTF

v_gene: TRBV7-8
abundance: NA
j_gene: TRBJ1-5
d_gene: NA
CDR3aa: CASSLVSGRTEGPQHF

v_gene: TRBV7-6
abundance: NA
j_gene: TRBJ2-3
d_gene: NA
CDR3aa: CASRTGTDTQYF

v_gene: TRBV11-3
abundance: NA
j_gene: TRBJ2-2
d_gene: TRBD2
CDR3aa: CASSLGGGGALTGELFF

v_gene: TRBV4-1
abundance: NA
j_gene: TRBJ2-7
d_gene: NA
CDR3aa: CASSQGTESSYEQYF

v_gene: TRBV9
abundance: NA
j_gene: TRBJ2-7
d_gene: NA
CDR3aa: CASSVSSGEQYF

v_gene: TRBV10-3
abundance: NA
j_gene: TRBJ2-3
d_gene: TRBD1
CDR3aa: CAISEGQDTDTQYF

v_gene: TRBV2
abundance: NA
j_gene: TRBJ1-1
d_gene: NA
CDR3aa: CASHRKETGGTEAFF

v_gene: TRBV18
abundance: NA
j_gene: TRBJ2-7
d_gene: TRBD2
CDR3aa: CASSPRAGGTYEQYF

v_gene: TRBV24-1
abundance: NA
j_gene: TRBJ1-2
d_gene: NA
CDR3aa: CATSDYFGGNYGYTF

v_gene: TRBV6-5
abundance: NA
j_gene: TRBJ2-7
d_gene: TRBD1
CDR3aa: CASSQRTGSYEQYF